These 23 T cell receptor beta chains originate from one sample sequenced in a study of T-cell memory formation after mild COVID-19. TCRdb recomputed calls from the 5' RACE reads with MiXCR, one row per CDR3 protein. This table has roughly 220,000 distinct CDR3 sequences, about 9.2% appearing once. The sequencing input was PBMCs or a T cell subset sorted from them (not recorded which). Receptor source: a man between 18 and 35 years old who had mild COVID-19 (a few samples of this study predate the infection). Cell type and time point are not known.

This rearrangement joins TRBV15 to TRBJ2-3; no firm D call. The CDR3 is made up of 14 amino acids. CDR1 is LNHNV and CDR2 is YYDKDF in the germline V gene (reference sequence). V shed 1 base and J shed 6 bases, with 11 bases lying between them. This chain's CDR3 is CATSRGLTRDTQYF. The CDR3 bases are TGTGCCACCAGCAGAGGCTTGACGAGGGATACGCAGTATTTT.

In its sample, this clonotype was seen a few times. This chain links TRBV2 with TRBJ2-7; TRBD1 agrees at 7 bases. CDR3 length: 14 residues. Germline V gene lookup returns CDR1 SNHLY and CDR2 FYNNEI. V was pared by 7 bases and J by 6 bases, with 12 bases of the junction left unmatched. The CDR3 bases are TGTGCCAGCAAGGAGGACAGGTTCTCATCCGAGCAGTACGTC. Protein sequence: CASKEDRFSSEQYV.

V usage is TRBV6-2 or TRBV6-3 and J usage is TRBJ2-5, with 11 bases that match TRBD2. The germline V gene encodes CDR1 MNHEY and CDR2 SVGEGT. The trim removed 6 bases at V and 2 bases at J, leaving 14 bases unmatched. This CDR3 has 18 amino acids. The CDR3 region is CASSREIRLAGQQETQYF. As DNA, the CDR3 is TGTGCCAGCAGCCGCGAGATCCGACTAGCGGGACAACAAGAGACCCAGTACTTC.

The CDR3 coding sequence is TGTGCCAGCAGTTCCCGGGACAACGATTCACCCCTCCACTTT. Its protein is CASSSRDNDSPLHF. The chain joins TRBV6-5 to TRBJ1-6, with a weak D call TRBD1 (6 bases). The CDR3 totals 14 residues. Germline CDR1 reads MNHEY; CDR2 reads SVGAGI. V lost 4 bases and J 8 bases, leaving 12 bases between the germline ends.

The V call is TRBV18, the J call TRBJ2-2; D call uncertain. This CDR3 is built from 15 residues. Looked up from germline, CDR1 is KGHSH and CDR2 is LQKENI. Trimming shortened V by 0 bases and J by 2 bases, and 7 bases separated the two germline ends. The CDR3 DNA follows: TGTGCCAGCTCACCACCGATAGGTAACACCGGGGAGCTGTTTTTT. It is translated as CASSPPIGNTGELFF.

This clonotype was seen a handful of times. The chain uses TRBV5-1 and TRBJ2-3, with D tentatively TRBD1 or TRBD2 (5 bases each). This CDR3 is 16 amino acids long. V lost 2 bases, J lost 3 bases, and 16 bases lay in between. Per germline, CDR1 SGHRS and CDR2 YFSETQ. CDR3: CASSLHLEGITDTQYF. The CDR3 nucleotides read TGCGCCAGCAGCTTACATCTCGAGGGGATAACAGATACGCAGTATTTT.

A few counts support this clonotype. The chain recombines TRBV29-1 with TRBJ2-6; a possible D gene is TRBD1 (6 bases). The CDR3 covers 14 residues. V lost 5 bases to trimming and J lost 0 bases, with 8 bases between them. Germline V gene data show CDR1 as SQVTM and CDR2 as ANQGSEA. The CDR3 coding sequence is TGCAGCGTTACAGGGAGCTCTGGGGCCAACGTCCTGACTTTC. This gives the protein CSVTGSSGANVLTF.

The table lists this clonotype with a few counts. The V call is TRBV15, the J call TRBJ1-2; D call uncertain. V gave up 2 bases and J gave up 8 bases, with 21 bases separating them. Germline V lookup: CDR1 LNHNV, CDR2 YYDKDF (reference sequence). The CDR3 loop spans 16 amino acids. The CDR3 DNA reads TGTGCCACCAGCAGACCGACACTAACGGGTCAGCTGGGCTACACCTTC. Translation gives CATSRPTLTGQLGYTF.

This clonotype was detected a few times. This chain uses TRBV12-3 or TRBV12-4 with TRBJ2-5; possibly TRBD2 for D (6 bases). There are 16 residues in the CDR3. Trimming cost V 4 bases and J 2 bases, with 17 bases left between them. CDR3 nucleotides: TGTGCCAGCAGTTCCCAAACCCTGCGGGGACAAGAGACCCAGTACTTC. This translates into CASSSQTLRGQETQYF.

This clonotype showed up just a few times. The V and J genes are TRBV10-3 and TRBJ2-5; TRBD2 matches 8 bases. The V gene's germline CDR1 is ENHRY and CDR2 SYGVKD. V was clipped by 1 base and J by 1 base; unmatched bases: 2. This CDR3 is 15 amino acids long. CDR3 region: CAISELRGGQETQYF. CDR3 coding DNA: TGTGCCATCAGTGAGTTACGGGGGGGCCAAGAGACCCAGTACTTC.

The chain joins TRBV7-3 to TRBJ2-5; D possibly corresponds to TRBD1 (5 bases). This CDR3 spans 14 amino acids. The V end was cut by 1 base, the J end by 3 bases, with 9 bases between. Germline CDR1 SGHTA, CDR2 FQGTGA. The CDR3 coding sequence is TGTGCCAGCAGCTTAAGCAGGGTAAAAGAGACCCAGTACTTC. Protein: CASSLSRVKETQYF. Full variable domain (rest looked up from reference TRBV7-3 and TRBJ2-5): GAGVSQTPSNKVTEKGKYVELRCDPISGHTALYWYRQSLGQGPEFLIYFQGTGAADDSGLPNDRFFAVRPEGSVSTLKIQRTERGDSAVYLCASSLSRVKETQYFGPGTRLLVL.

This clonotype was recorded a few times. The chain links TRBV4-1 to TRBJ2-7; D call uncertain. CDR1 and CDR2 from the germline V gene are MGHRA and YSYEKL. The CDR3 length is 12 residues. With 5 bases removed from V and 6 bases from J, the gap between germline ends came to 11 bases. CDR3 region: CASSGSGFEQYF. As DNA, the CDR3 is TGCGCCAGCAGCGGGTCCGGGTTCGAGCAGTACTTC.

This clonotype has a handful of counts. This chain joins TRBV15 and TRBJ1-6, with 7 bases aligning to TRBD1. Germline values: CDR1 LNHNV, CDR2 YYDKDF (reference sequence). The CDR3 runs 15 residues. The V and J ends lost 1 base and 5 bases, in that order; junction bases with no gene match: 2. The CDR3 sequence: CATSRGQGNNSPLHF. CDR3 DNA sequence: TGTGCCACCAGCAGAGGACAGGGAAATAATTCACCCCTCCACTTT.

The sample holds many counts of this clonotype. The chain joins TRBV6-6 to TRBJ1-2; unclear D gene. The CDR3 contains 14 residues. Per germline, CDR1 MNHNY and CDR2 SVGAGI (reference sequence). V gave up 2 bases and J gave up 8 bases, with 15 bases separating them. This CDR3 is CASSYPDDLGGYTF. CDR3 coding DNA: TGTGCCAGCAGTTACCCGGACGACCTGGGCGGCTACACCTTC.

This chain joins TRBV7-2 and TRBJ1-5; no definite D call. Germline assignment: CDR1 SGHTA and CDR2 FQGNSA. Trimming pared 1 base from V and 4 bases from J, leaving 5 bases between. The CDR3 totals 13 residues. The DNA for the CDR3 is TGTGCCAGCAGCTTAGATATAAATCAGCCCCAGCATTTT. It specifies CASSLDINQPQHF. The full variable domain, rest sourced from reference TRBV7-2 and TRBJ1-5, is GAGVSQSPSNKVTEKGKDVELRCDPISGHTALYWYRQSLGQGLEFLIYFQGNSAPDKSGLPSDRFSAERTGGSVSTLTIQRTQQEDSAVYLCASSLDINQPQHFGDGTRLSIL.

The V call is TRBV5-1, the J call TRBJ2-2; weak D call: TRBD2 (6 bases). This CDR3 has 16 amino acids. Trimming removed 1 base at V and 0 bases at J, with 10 bases between. CDR1 is SGHRS and CDR2 is YFSETQ in the germline V gene. The CDR3 loop is CASSLSAGPNTGELFF. The CDR3 DNA is TGCGCCAGCAGCTTGAGTGCGGGACCGAACACCGGGGAGCTGTTTTTT.

V is TRBV6-5 and J is TRBJ2-5, with D hard to call. Per germline, CDR1 MNHEY and CDR2 SVGAGI. The ends were cut back, 0 bases at V and 3 bases at J, with 11 bases in the middle. The CDR3 runs 15 residues. The CDR3 coding sequence is TGTGCCAGCAGTTACTCCCCGAGGCCTGAAGAGACCCAGTACTTC. This encodes CASSYSPRPEETQYF.

This clonotype was seen many times. J is TRBJ1-2 and V is TRBV11-2; D is unresolved. The germline V gene encodes CDR1 SGHAT and CDR2 FQNNGV. CDR3 length: 13 amino acids. The V end was cut by 4 bases, the J end by 4 bases, with 10 bases between. CDR3 bases: TGTGCCAGCAGCTCTACCTCTGGCTATGGCTACACCTTC. As protein: CASSSTSGYGYTF.

The V gene is TRBV5-1, the J gene TRBJ1-6; D call uncertain. Germline CDR1 SGHRS, CDR2 YFSETQ. Trimming removed 8 bases from V and 6 bases from J, with 18 bases in between. This CDR3 is 15 amino acids long. CDR3 coding DNA: TGCGCCAGTCGCCCTTTAGGGCTCCTTAATTCACCCCTCCACTTT. Translating it yields CASRPLGLLNSPLHF.

This sequence joins TRBV3-1 and TRBJ2-1; D gene unclear. Germline lookup yields CDR1 LGHDT and CDR2 YNNKEL (reference sequence). The V and J ends lost 1 base and 0 bases respectively, with 7 bases between them. The CDR3 runs 15 residues. CDR3 DNA: TGTGCCAGCAGCCAAGGAATCCCCTCCTACAATGAGCAGTTCTTC. Translated: CASSQGIPSYNEQFF.

This clonotype was seen a few times. J is TRBJ1-2 and V is TRBV5-1; 9 bases match TRBD1. This CDR3 has 15 residues. V lost 4 bases to trimming and J lost 4 bases; unmatched junction nucleotides: 8. Germline V lookup: CDR1 SGHRS, CDR2 YFSETQ. DNA for the CDR3: TGCGCCAGCAGCCGGACAGGGGATTTGGGCTATGGCTACACCTTC. Protein: CASSRTGDLGYGYTF.

The chain carries TRBV18 and TRBJ1-1; D is perhaps TRBD1 (5 bases). Germline V gene sequence: CDR1 KGHSH, CDR2 LQKENI. The CDR3 spans 13 residues. The ends were cut back, 3 bases at V and 8 bases at J, with 13 bases in the middle. The CDR3: CASSPDRWREAFF. CDR3 sequence (DNA): TGTGCCAGCTCACCTGACAGATGGCGGGAAGCTTTCTTT.

This chain uses TRBV6-6 with TRBJ2-7, with D possibly matching TRBD2 (6 bases). Germline V gives CDR1 MNHNY, CDR2 SVGAGI (reference sequence). The V and J ends lost 2 bases and 6 bases respectively, with 17 bases between them. The CDR3 is made up of 15 amino acids. The CDR3 sequence is CASSYGTGLLAEQYV. CDR3 DNA: TGTGCCAGCAGTTACGGAACGGGACTCCTAGCCGAGCAGTACGTC.